This T cell receptor (beta chain) was documented in a study of blood T cell repertoires in COVID-19 (dated by TCRdb to between 2020 and 2021). General notes on the study: Samples from collaborators originated in the United States, Italy and Spain and spanned both the acute and convalescent phases of COVID-19. The repertoires were released in a freely available public database intended as a resource for research on the immune response to SARS-CoV-2. Samples came from the ongoing ImmuneRACE study (first 160 participants) plus 1,254 subjects from 6 global collaborators. Subjects who had been exposed to COVID-19, were actively infected with it, or had recovered from it provided the deeply sampled blood TCRbeta repertoires that made up the dataset. The sample metadata nearly always contained a de-identified subject ID, COVID-19 status, age in years and sex. The material from the prospective study consisted of cDNA or gDNA derived from T cells, B-cell-depleted T cells, or PBMCs. Where available, HLA class I and class II types were taken from metadata supplied by the sample provider and were not determined by assay-based typing.

One collaborating source in Seattle enrolled patients while the patients were actively infected and followed the patients over time throughout the course of disease. Whole blood was collected in K2EDTA tubes by collaborating institutions according to the institutions' own protocols. For TCRbeta analysis, collaborator samples were shipped as frozen whole blood, as isolated PBMCs, or as DNA extracted from either sample type. A note on this clone: Its antigen specificity is not known. No base qualities exist here, and no much larger clone lies one base off it.

The immunoSEQ Assay, a bias-controlled multiplex PCR, was used to amplify TCRbeta CDR3 regions from genomic DNA. The authors' analysis ran thus. Within the assay, amplification of reference gene primers was used to estimate how many nucleated cells each sample contained. To quantify the absolute abundance of each unique TCRbeta CDR3 rearrangement, sequence reads were collapsed and filtered. For each sample, productive Simpson clonality was calculated as the square root of Simpson's diversity index over productive rearrangements. TCRdb obtained this table from immuneACCESS and retained in-frame rearrangements with V and J assigned. These tables miss some clones; where compared with another copy, unresolved V genes account for less than half of the shortfall, and the remainder is unexplained. The V and J calls and the clone size are those of that table, but D and trimming were determined from the DNA. Present in this sample are around 50,000 clones, approximately 90% of which were seen just once. Of the sample, around 23% falls within the top ten clones.

The full study reports these points: The amount of clinical and demographic metadata varied by source and participant and was provided uncurated.

The sequenced material came from peripheral blood. The clonotype comes from a woman older than 75 with COVID-19, enrolled during active disease.

The DNA sequence follows: TGTGCCAGCAGTTACTCGAGGGTTAAACTAGCGGGCCTGTACGAGCAGTACTTC. It specifies CASSYSRVKLAGLYEQYF. The chain is made from TRBV6-2 or TRBV6-3 and TRBJ2-7; the junction holds 9 bases that match TRBD2. Trimming takes 0 bases off V and 4 bases off J; junction bases not matched to a gene: 13. The CDR3 goes from the cysteine to the phenylalanine over 18 residues. Kept here is only the CDR3 DNA, which spans 54 bases and is read in frame from base 1. Reading the germline V gene gives CDR1 MNHEY and CDR2 SVGEGT.